This TCR beta chain emerged from a study of graft-versus-host responses after intestinal transplantation. Overall study results and limits: Within allografts, high graft-versus-host to host-versus-graft clonal ratios were seen among patients with graft-donor T cell macrochimerism.

Sequencing used immunoSEQ multiplex PCR; TCRdb keeps in-frame clones, though not all of them. Here the sample spans 90,000 to 100,000 clones, more than 85% being singletons. A note on this clone: Its antigen remains unidentified.

Per germline, CDR1 GTSNPN and CDR2 SVGIG (reference sequence). V gave up 4 bases and J gave up 3 bases, with 12 bases separating them. The CDR3 has 13 amino acids. Sequenced material: unstimulated CD8+ T cells sorted from spleen or lymph node cells, taken before intestinal transplant. The V and J genes are TRBV30 and TRBJ1-1; D may be TRBD1 (6 bases). The sequence came from a human donor who received an intestinal transplant. The CDR3 is CAWNNRVDTEAFF. Written as DNA, the CDR3 is TGTGCCTGGAATAACAGGGTGGACACTGAAGCTTTCTTT. The full variable domain, rest sourced from reference TRBV30 and TRBJ1-1, is SQTIHQWPATLVQPVGSPLSLECTVEGTSNPNLYWYRQAAGRGLQLLFYSVGIGQISSEVPQNLSASRPQDRQFILSSKKLLLSDSGFYLCAWNNRVDTEAFFGQGTRLTVV.